Each of the 20 T cell receptor beta chains below was sequenced from the same sample in a study of post-analysis software for immune sequencing data. Whole-study results and caveats: Patients carried roughly 5 TRBV segments more frequently than controls did, and TRBV5-6, TRBV5-1 and TRBV20-1 were among them.

Unique molecular identifiers featured in each of the TCR beta cDNA libraries. One entry per CDR3 protein, called by TCRdb with MiXCR from the PCR reads. The sample has approximately 730,000 distinct CDR3 sequences, about 32% seen once. No antigen has been identified for these receptors. Sequencing was performed on blood. The receptors were sampled from a girl aged 5-17 years with multiple sclerosis.

This clonotype appeared a few times. The J gene is TRBJ1-2, the V gene TRBV29-1; D might be TRBD1 (6 bases). The CDR3 covers 13 residues. Germline V lookup: CDR1 SQVTM, CDR2 ANQGSEA. Trimming stripped 7 bases from V and 4 bases from J, with 16 bases between. The CDR3 region has the DNA TGCAGCGCCCTAACAGGGTCCAGCTATGGCTACACCTTC. Encoded protein: CSALTGSSYGYTF. The full variable domain, with the rest looked up from reference TRBV29-1 and TRBJ1-2, is SAVISQKPSRDICQRGTSLTIQCQVDSQVTMMFWYRQQPGQSLTLIATANQGSEATYESGFVIDKFPISRPNLTFSTLTVSNMSPEDSSIYLCSALTGSSYGYTFGSGTRLTVV.

This clonotype was seen more than once but under ten times. V is TRBV20-1 and J is TRBJ1-1; no clear D gene. CDR1 and CDR2 (germline): DFQATT, SNEGSKA (reference sequence). V lost 0 bases and J lost 4, with 9 bases in between. This CDR3 region has 13 residues. The CDR3 nucleotides are TGCAGTGCTAGAGATTATAAGGGCACTGAAGCTTTCTTT. Residues: CSARDYKGTEAFF.

The chain employs TRBV20-1 and TRBJ2-3; the D gene is possibly TRBD2 (7 bases). This CDR3 comprises 14 residues. V lost 5 bases and J 2 bases, leaving 14 bases between the germline ends. CDR1 and CDR2 from the germline V gene are DFQATT and SNEGSKA (reference sequence). The CDR3 is CSAEWGGFTDTQYF. In DNA form, the CDR3 reads TGCAGTGCTGAGTGGGGGGGCTTCACAGATACGCAGTATTTT.

This clonotype was seen more than once but under ten times. A read error may produce the germline difference seen at one junction end. The CDR3, as DNA: TGTGCCAGCAGGGAAGCTGGACGGCGCATTCAGTACTTC. This sequence encodes CASREAGRRIQYF. V and J are TRBV6-1 and TRBJ2-4; no definite D call. Germline V CDR1 and CDR2: MNHNS, SASEGT. This CDR3 is built from 13 residues.

In its sample, this clonotype was seen many times. The chain uses TRBV20-1 and TRBJ2-7; 7 bases are shared with TRBD2. The CDR3 runs 13 residues. Germline-derived CDR1 and CDR2 are DFQATT and SNEGSKA (reference sequence). The J segment lost 2 bases and the V segment lost 3 bases, leaving 4 bases of the junction unmatched. CDR3 DNA sequence: TGCAGTGCTAGGGGGAGCGGGGCCTACGAGCAGTACTTC. Protein product: CSARGSGAYEQYF.

This clonotype was picked up a small number of times. This chain uses TRBV5-1 with TRBJ2-5; 7 bases agree with TRBD1. The CDR3 sequence is 15 residues long. Trimming removed 0 bases from V and 5 bases from J; junction bases left unmatched: 7. Per germline, CDR1 SGHRS and CDR2 YFSETQ. CDR3 in DNA: TGCGCCAGCAGCTTGGTTGTGTCGGGACAGGAGACCCAGTACTTC. Protein sequence: CASSLVVSGQETQYF.

V and J are TRBV7-2 and TRBJ1-2; possibly TRBD1 for D (5 bases). The CDR3 has 14 residues. CDR1 is SGHTA and CDR2 is FQGNSA in the germline V gene. Trimming stripped 1 base from V and 5 bases from J, with 11 bases between. The CDR3 loop is CASSLEAGDYGYTF. The DNA of the CDR3 is TGTGCCAGCAGCTTAGAAGCGGGGGATTATGGCTACACCTTC.

CDR3 nucleotide sequence: TGTGCCAGCAGGGCTGAGGGTAGGAACACTGAAGCTTTCTTT. Translation: CASRAEGRNTEAFF. The chain uses TRBV6-6 and TRBJ1-1; D not resolved. The CDR3 consists of 14 residues. Deletions cut 6 bases from V and 1 base from J, with 12 bases between. CDR1 is MNHNY and CDR2 is SVGAGI in the germline V gene (reference sequence).

This clonotype has more than one count but fewer than ten. This chain uses TRBV28 with TRBJ2-6; a possible D gene is TRBD1 (6 bases). The CDR3 contains 15 residues. The V gene lost 5 bases and the J gene lost 3 bases, with 11 bases spanning the gap. Germline CDR1 MDHEN, CDR2 SYDVKM. In nucleotides, the CDR3 is TGTGCCAGCAGTCGAACAGGGAGTGGGGCCAACGTCCTGACTTTC. It specifies CASSRTGSGANVLTF.

This clonotype was counted only a few times. This chain joins TRBV20-1 and TRBJ2-7, with D uncertain. This CDR3 region has 12 residues. Trimming pared 3 bases from V and 2 bases from J, leaving 8 bases between. Per the germline V gene, CDR1 is DFQATT and CDR2 is SNEGSKA (reference sequence). CDR3 in amino acids: CSASPRAYEQYF. The CDR3 nucleotides are TGCAGTGCTAGCCCTAGAGCCTACGAGCAGTACTTC.

This clonotype was counted only a few times. The CDR3 DNA is TGCAGCGTCCCCGACCTTTACAGGGCCAATGAGCAGTTCTTC. The encoded protein is CSVPDLYRANEQFF. This chain joins TRBV29-1 and TRBJ2-1; D perhaps matches TRBD1 (6 bases). This CDR3 spans 14 amino acids. Germline CDR1 and CDR2: SQVTM and ANQGSEA. V was pared by 6 bases and J by 6 bases, with 18 bases between.

V and J are TRBV20-1 and TRBJ1-4; D may be TRBD1 (5 bases). The CDR3 contains 13 residues. Trimming took 6 bases from V and 7 from J, leaving 15 bases between them. Germline loops: CDR1 DFQATT, CDR2 SNEGSKA (reference sequence). CDR3 residues: CSAPPGGIEKLFF. The CDR3 region has the DNA TGCAGTGCGCCCCCCGGGGGGATTGAAAAACTGTTTTTT.

This clonotype was picked up a small number of times. The chain combines TRBV6-1 with TRBJ2-7; 9 bases map to TRBD2. Germline loops: CDR1 MNHNS, CDR2 SASEGT. The CDR3 covers 15 residues. After removal of 7 bases from V and 4 bases from J, the junction contained 11 bases not matched to a gene. The CDR3 sequence is CASTFAASGIYEQYF. The CDR3 DNA reads TGTGCCAGCACCTTCGCAGCTAGCGGGATATACGAGCAGTACTTC.

The chain links TRBV7-2 to TRBJ2-1; D is possibly TRBD1 or TRBD2 (6 bases each). The length of the CDR3 is 15 residues. Trimming pared 7 bases from V and 4 bases from J, leaving 17 bases between. Germline V CDR1 and CDR2: SGHTA, FQGNSA. CDR3 sequence (DNA): TGTGCCAGCACGCCGGTACAGGGAGGATACAATGAGCAGTTCTTC. This encodes CASTPVQGGYNEQFF.

V and J are TRBV7-6 and TRBJ1-1; no reliable D call. The germline gives CDR1 SGHVS, CDR2 FNYEAQ. The CDR3 runs to 14 residues. V lost 1 base, J lost 1 base, and 7 bases lay in between. The CDR3 DNA reads as TGTGCCAGCAGCTTAGACGGACCGAACACTGAAGCTTTCTTT. Amino acid sequence: CASSLDGPNTEAFF.

In its sample, this clonotype was seen a few times. The gene calls are TRBV7-9 and TRBJ2-1, with D possibly TRBD1 on 5 matching bases. V gave up 1 base and J gave up 7 bases, with 11 bases separating them. The CDR3 has 14 residues. Germline lookup yields CDR1 SEHNR and CDR2 FQNEAQ (reference sequence). CDR3 nucleotide sequence: TGTGCCAGCAGCTTAGGGGCAGGGTGGAATGAGCAGTTCTTC. This encodes CASSLGAGWNEQFF.

This clonotype was observed at least ten times. V and J are TRBV2 and TRBJ2-1; D is ambiguous. V was shortened by 8 bases and J by 3 bases, with 11 bases between the two germline ends. There are 13 residues in the CDR3. Per the germline V gene, CDR1 is SNHLY and CDR2 is FYNNEI. The CDR3 loop is CASAPRSYNEQFF. The CDR3 nucleotides read TGTGCCAGCGCCCCCAGGAGCTACAATGAGCAGTTCTTC.

The chain recombines TRBV2 with TRBJ1-2; 7 bases align to TRBD1. The CDR3 sequence is 15 residues long. Trimming at V came to 5 bases and at J to 2 bases, leaving 8 bases not matched to a gene. Germline V gene data show CDR1 as SNHLY and CDR2 as FYNNEI. The CDR3 nucleotides read TGTGCCAGCAGTACAAACCGAGGGGGCAACTATGGCTACACCTTC. Translation gives CASSTNRGGNYGYTF.

In its sample, this clonotype was seen a few times. This chain joins TRBV5-1 and TRBJ2-3; D possibly corresponds to TRBD2 (7 bases). Germline V CDR1 and CDR2: SGHRS, YFSETQ. Trimming removed 1 base from V and 2 bases from J, with 11 bases in between. CDR3 length equals 15 residues. This CDR3 is CASSLRGAFTDTQYF. Here the CDR3 DNA reads TGCGCCAGCAGCTTGCGGGGGGCCTTCACAGATACGCAGTATTTT.

The CDR3 protein is CSVGPVTGYEQYF. The DNA for the CDR3 is TGCAGCGTTGGTCCCGTGACAGGGTACGAGCAGTACTTC. The V gene is TRBV29-1, the J gene TRBJ2-7; TRBD1 aligns across 7 bases. In germline, CDR1 is SQVTM, CDR2 ANQGSEA. J lost 4 bases, V lost 4 bases, and 7 bases had no gene match. This CDR3 is built from 13 residues.